These T cell receptor beta chains were read from a single sample in a study of T-cell reconstitution after alpha-beta-depleted transplantation in children. Via MiXCR, TCRdb re-called the PCR reads, giving one row per CDR3 protein. The sample lists roughly 220,000 distinct CDR3 sequences; approximately 8.4% were seen once. The input for sequencing was PBMCs, mostly from graft donor cells, taken 360 days after TCRalphabeta/CD19-depleted stem cell transplant. Source of these receptors: a male patient under 10 years old who had a stem cell transplant for acute myeloid leukemia, so the T cells may come from the graft donor. Both conserved end residues are trimmed from each CDR3.

>TRBJ2-3|TRBV11-1
ASSFFAGASTDTQY
>TRBJ2-1|TRBV5-1
ASSLLAGTYNEQF
>TRBJ2-3|TRBV4-3
ASSQEGTNEGDTQY
>TRBJ1-1|TRBV5-5
ASSLPGVNTEAF
>TRBJ1-1|TRBV7-2
ASSFLPEGTEAF
>TRBJ2-7|TRBV4-3
ASSQEAGGLTYEQY
>TRBJ1-5|TRBV19
ASRRQAYSNQPQH
>TRBJ2-3|TRBV20-1
SAQGAPTDTQY
>TRBJ1-2|TRBV12-3/TRBV12-4
ASSRTGTGVVGYT
>TRBJ2-5|TRBV3-1
ASSQGDGETQY
>TRBJ2-7|TRBV5-6
ASSLEVRFVAGSGEQY
>TRBJ1-5|TRBV11-2
ASSRGPGTGNQPQH
>TRBJ2-3|TRBV12-5
ASGLVLGKGTDTQY
>TRBJ1-1|TRBV5-1
ASSSIRTGGNTEAF
>TRBJ2-3|TRBV10-3
AILGQGGPSTDTQY
>TRBJ2-3|TRBV9
ASSVVGLAGDTQY
>TRBJ2-3|TRBV7-3
ASSSRTGKSTDTQY
>TRBJ2-1|TRBV5-1
ASSFGLSTEQF
>TRBJ2-1|TRBV5-1
ASSLRAGASYNEQF
>TRBJ2-4|TRBV20-1
CARTGGAGNIQY
>TRBJ2-2|TRBV7-9
ASRSGTTTGELF
>TRBJ1-1|TRBV18
ASSPRTGRAF
>TRBJ1-2|TRBV6-2/TRBV6-3
ASSINPGLYGYT
>TRBJ1-2|TRBV7-3
ASSQPRKVHPDNGYT
>TRBJ1-5|TRBV18
ASSPPGTGSQPQH
>TRBJ1-3|TRBV12-3/TRBV12-4
ASSIQGEVPGNTIY
>TRBJ2-1|TRBV5-1
ASSPRGGTGVQNEQF
>TRBJ2-5|TRBV7-7
ASSLALAGGPGETQY
>TRBJ2-6|TRBV20-1
SARFGSGANVLT
>TRBJ2-4|TRBV11-2
ASSLGLRGPAKNIQY
>TRBJ2-3|TRBV11-1
ASSLAQRELDTQY
>TRBJ1-5|TRBV12-3/TRBV12-4
ASSTSRHLLRSNQPQH
>TRBJ2-4|TRBV29-1
SVEEPSGGLFLAKNIQY
>TRBJ2-4|TRBV12-3/TRBV12-4
ASAESTKNIQY
>TRBJ2-1|TRBV5-1
ASISPWGDEQF
>TRBJ2-4|TRBV12-3/TRBV12-4
ASSRDNGIQY
>TRBJ2-3|TRBV6-1
ASSEWDRSTDTQY
>TRBJ1-1|TRBV28
ASSSFLGTEAF
>TRBJ2-5|TRBV5-4
ASTPRRGETQY
>TRBJ2-3|TRBV20-1
SAKKGAPTDTQY
>TRBJ2-1|TRBV20-1
SAPNFERSYNEQF
>TRBJ2-1|TRBV27
ASSLSGGDYYNEQF
>TRBJ2-1|TRBV5-1
ASSLERGLQF
>TRBJ2-3|TRBV12-3/TRBV12-4
ASREPGQGRKRTDTQY
>TRBJ1-1|TRBV12-3/TRBV12-4
ASSLAQSTGTTF
>TRBJ2-1|TRBV24-1
ATSDASGRVGNEQF
>TRBJ2-3|TRBV20-1
SARSVREGQTDTQY
>TRBJ2-1|TRBV7-2
ASSLGRAGGFYNEQF
>TRBJ2-5|TRBV12-3/TRBV12-4
ASSYMGRGRQTQY
>TRBJ1-1|TRBV5-1
ASSWGTANTEAF
>TRBJ2-1|TRBV3-1
ASSQRLAGNDEQF
>TRBJ2-7|TRBV14
ASSQGQGANEQY
>TRBJ2-5|TRBV5-1
ASSSRTDQETQY
>TRBJ2-1|TRBV20-1
SPRGSGNYNEQF
>TRBJ2-2|TRBV5-6
ASSPWATGRGLTGELF